Listed here are 16 T cell receptor beta chains from one sample, sequenced in a study of CD8+ T cells in alopecia areata. RNA extraction and reverse transcription yielded cDNA as sequencing template. Some clones are missing from TCRdb's copy, which holds only in-frame ones; the method was immunoSEQ multiplex PCR. The sample carries some 120,000 clones, 47% recorded once. Material for sequencing was NKG2D-low CD8+ T cells sorted from blood. These receptors were obtained from a human donor with alopecia areata.

The V and J genes are TRBV29-1 and TRBJ2-7; possibly TRBD1 for D (5 bases). Germline CDR1 reads SQVTM; CDR2 reads ANQGSEA. The V and J ends lost 3 bases and 0 bases respectively, with 12 bases between them. The CDR3 sequence is 14 residues long. The CDR3 protein is CSVDRVRNSYEQYF. CDR3 bases: TGCAGCGTTGACAGGGTAAGGAACTCCTACGAGCAGTACTTC.

This chain connects TRBV7-8 to TRBJ2-3; no reliable D call. The V gene lost 4 bases and the J gene lost 4 bases, with 6 bases spanning the gap. The CDR3 covers 12 residues. Germline values: CDR1 SGHVS, CDR2 FQNEAQ. In nucleotides, the CDR3 is TGTGCCAGCAGCTCCCACCCAGATACGCAGTATTTT. Protein product: CASSSHPDTQYF.

V and J are TRBV28 and TRBJ2-3; D not certain. The length of the CDR3 is 14 residues. Germline CDR1 and CDR2: MDHEN and SYDVKM. The V end was cut by 3 bases, the J end by 0 bases, with 7 bases between. CDR3 region: CASSFPASTDTQYF. The CDR3, as DNA: TGTGCCAGCAGTTTTCCGGCGAGCACAGATACGCAGTATTTT.

This chain links TRBV28 with TRBJ2-1; 12 nucleotides agree with TRBD2. The length of the CDR3 is 14 residues. Germline CDR1 MDHEN, CDR2 SYDVKM. Trimming cost V 5 bases and J 8 bases; bases outside gene matches: 4. CDR3 bases: TGTGCCAGCAGTAGGGCTAGCGGGGGGGATGAGCAGTTCTTC. Its protein is CASSRASGGDEQFF. The full variable domain, rest sourced from reference TRBV28 and TRBJ2-1, is DVKVTQSSRYLVKRTGEKVFLECVQDMDHENMFWYRQDPGLGLRLIYFSYDVKMKEKGDIPEGYSVSREKKERFSLILESASTNQTSMYLCASSRASGGDEQFFGPGTRLTVL.

The chain employs TRBV21-1 and TRBJ2-1; the table's D call, TRBD2, has no DNA check behind it. TRBV21-1 is deemed a pseudogene. CDR3 length: 18 residues. CDR3 nucleotides: TGTGCCAGCAGCAACTCGCCGGGACTAGCGGGAGTGTACAATGAGCAGTTCTTC. Translation gives CASSNSPGLAGVYNEQFF.

This clone was seen a few times. The V and J genes are TRBV30 and TRBJ2-2; TRBD1 agrees at 7 bases. Trimming took 1 base from V and 0 from J; bases not matched to a gene: 8. This CDR3 contains 17 residues. The V gene's germline CDR1 is GTSNPN and CDR2 SVGIG (reference sequence). In DNA, the CDR3 is TGTGCCTGGAGTGGACAGGGATGGAAGACGAACACCGGGGAGCTGTTTTTT. Its protein product is CAWSGQGWKTNTGELFF.

Concerning this clone itself: The sample carries other DNA sequences with the same CDR3. The gene calls are TRBV11-2 and TRBJ2-2; no reliable D call. Trimming removed 2 bases from V and 5 bases from J, with 0 bases in between. Germline assignment: CDR1 SGHAT and CDR2 FQNNGV. The CDR3 has 11 residues. CDR3 DNA sequence: TGTGCCAGCAGCTTAACCGGGGAGCTGTTTTTT. Protein sequence: CASSLTGELFF.

The rearrangement joins TRBV7-2 to TRBJ2-4; 7 nucleotides match TRBD1. Trimming cost V 5 bases and J 9 bases; bases outside gene matches: 10. The CDR3 runs 14 residues. The germline V gene encodes CDR1 SGHTA and CDR2 FQGNSA. The CDR3 DNA is TGTGCCAGCAGCCAGAACTGGGACAGCATCATTCAGTACTTC. It codes for CASSQNWDSIIQYF.

This sequence joins TRBV11-2 and TRBJ2-7; 9 bases agree with TRBD1. This CDR3 region has 13 residues. The J segment lost 3 bases and the V segment lost 4 bases, leaving 1 base of the junction unmatched. CDR1 is SGHAT, CDR2 FQNNGV, per germline. The CDR3 loop reads CASSSGQGYEQYF. CDR3 in DNA: TGTGCCAGCAGCTCGGGACAGGGCTACGAGCAGTACTTC.

This chain links TRBV5-8 with TRBJ2-7; no clear D. The CDR3 runs 13 residues. Germline values: CDR1 SGHTS, CDR2 YDEGEE. V lost 2 bases to trimming and J lost 2 bases, with 8 bases between them. This CDR3 reads CASSFSGAYEQYF. The CDR3 bases are TGTGCCAGCAGCTTTTCAGGAGCCTACGAGCAGTACTTC. Full variable domain (rest looked up from reference TRBV5-8 and TRBJ2-7): EAGVTQSPTHLIKTRGQQATLRCSPISGHTSVYWYQQALGLGLQFLLWYDEGEERNRGNFPPRFSGRQFPNYSSELNVNALELEDSALYLCASSFSGAYEQYFGPGTRLTVT.

The V call is TRBV28, the J call TRBJ1-1; tentative D call: TRBD1 (5 bases). From germline, CDR1 is MDHEN and CDR2 SYDVKM. The CDR3 consists of 14 residues. V lost 7 bases, J lost 5 bases, and 17 bases lay in between. Here the CDR3 reads CASTPPWGDTEAFF. The CDR3 nucleotides read TGTGCCAGCACCCCCCCGTGGGGGGATACTGAAGCTTTCTTT.

CDR3 nucleotides: TGCAGCGTTGAGTTCCCTAGCGGGAGACCCATGAGCGAGCAGTACTTC. Protein product: CSVEFPSGRPMSEQYF. This chain connects TRBV29-1 to TRBJ2-7, with 10 bases lining up with TRBD2. V lost 3 bases and J lost 6; bases outside the gene matches: 14. CDR3 length: 16 amino acids. Germline V gene lookup returns CDR1 SQVTM and CDR2 ANQGSEA.

This clone was seen a handful of times. Other nucleotide sequences from this sample produce the same CDR3. The V and J genes are TRBV28 and TRBJ2-1; D unresolved. Trimming took 4 bases from V and 4 from J, leaving 5 bases between them. Germline assignment: CDR1 MDHEN and CDR2 SYDVKM. There are 12 residues in the CDR3. CDR3 sequence: CASSSAYNEQFF. Written as DNA, the CDR3 is TGTGCCAGCAGTTCCGCGTACAATGAGCAGTTCTTC.

The rearrangement links TRBV5-6 to TRBJ2-7; the match to TRBD1 covers 7 bases. With 0 bases clipped from V and 0 bases from J, the junction kept 0 bases outside the gene matches. The CDR3 loop spans 14 amino acids. Germline CDR1 and CDR2: SGHDT and YYEEEE. The chain's CDR3 is CASSLGDSSYEQYF. In DNA, the CDR3 is TGTGCCAGCAGCTTGGGGGACAGCTCCTACGAGCAGTACTTC.

J is TRBJ2-5 and V is TRBV4-1, with no clear D. The CDR3 contains 14 residues. V lost 0 bases, J lost 5 bases, and 10 bases lay in between. Germline CDR1 and CDR2: MGHRA and YSYEKL. The CDR3 bases are TGCGCCAGCAGCCAAGAAAGGGCCCAGGAGACCCAGTACTTC. This translates into CASSQERAQETQYF.

This clone was recorded once. This chain links TRBV6-6 with TRBJ2-3; 8 bases align to TRBD2. The CDR3 spans 15 residues. The V gene's germline CDR1 is MNHNY and CDR2 SVGAGI (reference sequence). V lost 4 bases and J lost 2; bases outside the gene matches: 5. CDR3 DNA sequence: TGTGCCAGCAGTTCCATAGCGGGGCACACAGATACGCAGTATTTT. It translates to CASSSIAGHTDTQYF.